This T cell receptor (beta chain) comes out of a study of shared clonotypes between healthy human individuals. CDR1 MNHEY and CDR2 SMNVEV come from the germline V gene (reference sequence). After removal of 6 bases from V and 2 bases from J, the junction contained 12 bases not matched to a gene. This CDR3 has 16 amino acids. Data came from immunoSEQ multiplex PCR; TCRdb stores just in-frame clones and leaves some out. The sample records tens of thousands of clones, 50% to 70% being singletons. The chain recombines TRBV27 with TRBJ2-7; 8 positions match TRBD2. This receptor was taken from a young man in good health. The sequenced sample consisted of memory CD8+ T cells sorted from blood. Subset here: CD45RO+ cells pooled with CCR7-negative TemRA cells. The CDR3 protein is CASRRAGRAAPYEQYF. CDR3 sequence (DNA): TGTGCCAGCAGAAGGGCCGGGAGGGCCGCCCCCTACGAGCAGTACTTC.